These 24 T cell receptor beta chains were all obtained from the same sample, sequenced in a study of blood T cell repertoires in COVID-19. TCRdb's copy holds only in-frame clones and misses some; the assay was immunoSEQ multiplex PCR. Seen here are about 140,000 clones, roughly four fifths observed once, and the top ten hold approximately 1.8%. The sequenced sample consisted of PBMCs or T cells enriched from blood (not recorded which). All receptors come from a woman aged 18-30 years who had been exposed to COVID-19.

The chain recombines TRBV24-1 with TRBJ2-1, with unresolved D. This CDR3 region has 12 residues. The germline V and J ends were trimmed by 0 bases and 15 bases, with 11 bases remaining between them. CDR1 is KGHDR, CDR2 SFDVKD, per germline. The DNA for the CDR3 is TGTGCCACCAGTGATTTGCGGAGTATTCGGTTCTTC. It translates to CATSDLRSIRFF.

The chain links TRBV6-1 to TRBJ1-2, with D maybe TRBD1 (5 bases). The CDR3 has 16 residues. The germline V gene has CDR1 MNHNS and CDR2 SASEGT. Trimming took off 2 bases at V and 3 bases at J, with 16 bases between the two ends. Written as DNA, the CDR3 is TGTGCCAGCAGTGAACGGACACGCCGCTTTTACTATGGCTACACCTTC. The encoded protein is CASSERTRRFYYGYTF.

The chain has TRBV18 and TRBJ2-7; 7 nucleotides line up with TRBD1. This CDR3 region has 14 residues. The germline gives CDR1 KGHSH, CDR2 LQKENI. V lost 5 bases and J lost 0; bases outside the gene matches: 4. As DNA, the CDR3 is TGTGCCAGCTCAAGGGACAGTCTCTCCTACGAGCAGTACTTC. Its translation is CASSRDSLSYEQYF.

The chain couples TRBV15 to TRBJ2-5; maybe TRBD1 (5 bases). V was cut by 3 bases and J by 4 bases, with 21 bases left in between. Germline CDR1 reads LNHNV; CDR2 reads YYDKDF (reference sequence). The CDR3 length is 17 residues. The CDR3 region has the DNA TGTGCCACCAGCAGGCCCGGTGACAGCCAAGGCGCAGAGACCCAGTACTTC. As protein: CATSRPGDSQGAETQYF.

The V gene is TRBV5-5, the J gene TRBJ2-3, with a tentative D call TRBD1 (6 bases). Trimming shortened V by 3 bases and J by 6 bases, and 17 bases separated the two germline ends. Looked up from germline, CDR1 is SGHKS and CDR2 is YYEKEE (reference sequence). The CDR3 has 15 amino acids. CDR3 sequence (DNA): TGTGCCAGCAGCTCGGTCACAGGGTACCGCGATACGCAGTATTTT. Its protein product is CASSSVTGYRDTQYF.

The chain carries TRBV5-1 and TRBJ2-7, with a possible D match to TRBD2 (6 bases). Trimming took off 3 bases at V and 1 base at J, with 14 bases between the two ends. Germline V gene lookup returns CDR1 SGHRS and CDR2 YFSETQ. This CDR3 has 15 amino acids. The CDR3 region is CASSSGLPPSYEQYF. The CDR3 DNA is TGCGCCAGCAGCTCCGGACTACCTCCTTCCTACGAGCAGTACTTC. Based on the CDR3 plus reference TRBV5-1 and TRBJ2-7, the full variable domain is KAGVTQTPRYLIKTRGQQVTLSCSPISGHRSVSWYQQTPGQGLQFLFEYFSETQRNKGNFPGRFSGRQFSNSRSEMNVSTLELGDSALYLCASSSGLPPSYEQYFGPGTRLTVT.

This clone was observed a single time. The rearrangement links TRBV2 to TRBJ1-4; 8 bases match TRBD1. Germline CDR1 SNHLY, CDR2 FYNNEI. This CDR3 contains 12 residues. The V gene end was trimmed by 10 bases and the J gene end by 8 bases; junction bases not matched to a gene: 6. CDR3 region: CATSRDREKLFF. CDR3 coding DNA: TGTGCCACGTCCCGGGACAGGGAAAAACTGTTTTTT.

The chain couples TRBV28 to TRBJ2-1; D gene uncertain. The V end lost 2 bases, the J end lost 7 bases, and 6 bases lay between the germline ends. Germline-derived CDR1 and CDR2 are MDHEN and SYDVKM. There are 12 residues in the CDR3. CDR3 amino acids: CASSLPGNEQFF. Written as DNA, the CDR3 is TGTGCCAGCAGTTTACCCGGTAATGAGCAGTTCTTC.

CDR3 sequence (DNA): TGTGCCAGTAGCGTCGGGACATCCCTCTACGAGCAGTACTTC. Protein product: CASSVGTSLYEQYF. The chain carries TRBV19 and TRBJ2-7; TRBD1 is a possible D gene (6 bases). The V gene's germline CDR1 is LNHDA and CDR2 SQIVND (reference sequence). Trimming removed 6 bases from V and 3 bases from J, with 15 bases in between. This CDR3 is 14 amino acids long.

The chain joins TRBV9 to TRBJ2-3; D is perhaps TRBD1 (5 bases). V lost 0 bases and J lost 4, with 9 bases in between. CDR1 is SGDLS and CDR2 is YYNGEE in the germline V gene. This CDR3 is built from 14 residues. This CDR3 reads CASSVVGVADTQYF. The CDR3 DNA follows: TGTGCCAGCAGCGTAGTAGGGGTTGCAGATACGCAGTATTTT.

The chain recombines TRBV9 with TRBJ2-2, with D tentatively TRBD1 (6 bases). Germline loops: CDR1 SGDLS, CDR2 YYNGEE. The CDR3 is 16 amino acids. The V end lost 3 bases, the J end lost 6 bases, and 18 bases lay between the germline ends. CDR3 sequence: CASSALLQGGAGELFF. CDR3 nucleotide sequence: TGTGCCAGCAGCGCCTTGTTACAGGGCGGCGCCGGGGAGCTGTTTTTT.

Of note for this clone: Other nucleotide sequences from this sample produce the same CDR3. V gene TRBV6-1 combines with J gene TRBJ1-1, with D possibly being TRBD1 (5 bases). Between the trimmed V and J ends, which lost 0 bases and 0 bases, there was a span of 8 bases. This CDR3 has 15 residues. In germline, CDR1 is MNHNS, CDR2 SASEGT. CDR3 protein: CASSEALGLNTEAFF. The DNA for the CDR3 is TGTGCCAGCAGTGAAGCGCTGGGGCTGAACACTGAAGCTTTCTTT.

This clone was seen just once. CDR3 sequence reads: CASSLLVRGKNQPQHF. The DNA of the CDR3 is TGTGCCAGCAGTTTACTCGTAAGGGGTAAGAATCAGCCCCAGCATTTT. The chain joins TRBV27 to TRBJ1-5, with a tentative D call TRBD1 (5 bases). V lost 2 bases and J 4 bases, leaving 15 bases between the germline ends. Germline V gives CDR1 MNHEY, CDR2 SMNVEV (reference sequence). The CDR3 is made up of 16 amino acids.

A few counts support this clone. The V gene is TRBV7-9, the J gene TRBJ2-1; D unclear. Trimming removed 1 base at V and 8 bases at J, with 12 bases between. Germline V CDR1 and CDR2: SEHNR, FQNEAQ (reference sequence). CDR3 length: 14 amino acids. The CDR3 region is CASSLEFVADEQFF. The CDR3 nucleotides read TGTGCCAGCAGCTTAGAATTCGTGGCGGATGAGCAGTTCTTC.

This sequence joins TRBV3-1 (or the pseudogene TRBV3-2) and TRBJ2-5; maybe TRBD2 (6 bases). The CDR3 consists of 18 residues. Trimming left V 0 bases short and J 4 bases short, with 21 bases between. Germline CDR1 and CDR2: LGHDT and YNNKEL (reference sequence). The CDR3 DNA sequence: TGTGCCAGCAGCCAAGAAAGGAATTTGGCGGGATTATCAGAGACCCAGTACTTC. Translation gives CASSQERNLAGLSETQYF.

The chain recombines TRBV27 with TRBJ1-1; D perhaps matches TRBD1 (6 bases). CDR3 size: 11 residues. Germline CDR1 and CDR2: MNHEY and SMNVEV (reference sequence). Trimming pared 10 bases from V and 6 bases from J, leaving 12 bases between. This CDR3 is CATGEGAEAFF. The CDR3 DNA sequence: TGTGCCACAGGGGAAGGCGCTGAAGCTTTCTTT.

V and J are TRBV19 and TRBJ2-1; 8 bases match TRBD2. Trimming at V came to 4 bases and at J to 7 bases, leaving 3 bases not matched to a gene. This CDR3 is built from 13 residues. The V gene's germline CDR1 is LNHDA and CDR2 SQIVND (reference sequence). The CDR3: CASSTREGNEQFF. The CDR3 DNA reads TGTGCCAGTAGTACACGGGAGGGGAATGAGCAGTTCTTC.

This clone was picked up one time. V is TRBV6-6 and J is TRBJ2-2, with 11 positions matching TRBD2. The CDR3 sequence is 14 residues long. Trimming at V came to 8 bases and at J to 5 bases, leaving 4 bases not matched to a gene. Germline V CDR1 and CDR2: MNHNY, SVGAGI (reference sequence). CDR3 region: CASLAGGDTGELFF. The CDR3 nucleotides read TGTGCCAGCTTAGCGGGAGGGGATACCGGGGAGCTGTTTTTT.

This chain links TRBV3-1 (or the pseudogene TRBV3-2) with TRBJ1-5; the D is unclear. V shed 7 bases and J shed 3 bases, with 22 bases lying between them. Per germline, CDR1 LGHDT and CDR2 YNNKEL (reference sequence). The CDR3 contains 17 residues. The CDR3 DNA reads TGTGCCAGCACCTTTCACCGGGGTCCAATAGACAATCAGCCCCAGCATTTT. This translates into CASTFHRGPIDNQPQHF.

This rearrangement joins TRBV10-3 to TRBJ2-7, with D perhaps TRBD1 (6 bases). The CDR3 is 15 amino acids. Germline V gives CDR1 ENHRY, CDR2 SYGVKD. Deletions cut 3 bases from V and 3 bases from J, with 15 bases between. The CDR3 DNA is TGTGCCATCAGTGACCAGGGGTGGGTGGGCTACGAGCAGTACTTC. This translates into CAISDQGWVGYEQYF.

The rearrangement uses TRBV11-2 and TRBJ2-7; 10 nucleotides agree with TRBD2. The junction had 5 bases not matched to a gene; V was cut back by 5 bases and J by 1 base. In germline, CDR1 is SGHAT, CDR2 FQNNGV. The CDR3 length is 15 residues. CDR3 DNA: TGTGCCAGCAGCCCGTATAGCGGGAGGTCCTACGAGCAGTACTTC. This gives the protein CASSPYSGRSYEQYF.

This sequence joins TRBV11-2 and TRBJ1-1; maybe TRBD1 (5 bases). The CDR3 extends over 15 amino acids. The germline V gene encodes CDR1 SGHAT and CDR2 FQNNGV. Between the trimmed V and J ends, which lost 4 bases and 4 bases, there was a span of 16 bases. The DNA of the CDR3 is TGTGCCAGCAGCTGGGACCCTACGGGAGGCACTGAAGCTTTCTTT. This sequence encodes CASSWDPTGGTEAFF.

This chain links TRBV28 with TRBJ1-5; D is possibly TRBD1 (6 bases). The CDR3 length is 14 residues. Per the germline V gene, CDR1 is MDHEN and CDR2 is SYDVKM. Trimming left V 4 bases short and J 3 bases short, with 10 bases between. CDR3: CASSSGQINQPQHF. For the CDR3, the DNA is TGTGCCAGCAGTTCTGGACAGATCAATCAGCCCCAGCATTTT. Based on the CDR3 plus reference TRBV28 and TRBJ1-5, the full variable domain is DVKVTQSSRYLVKRTGEKVFLECVQDMDHENMFWYRQDPGLGLRLIYFSYDVKMKEKGDIPEGYSVSREKKERFSLILESASTNQTSMYLCASSSGQINQPQHFGDGTRLSIL.

CDR3 bases: TGTGCCAGCAGTTACTCAGGACTAGCGGGGGGAATCTCCTACAATGAGCAGTTCTTC. Amino acid sequence: CASSYSGLAGGISYNEQFF. The chain recombines TRBV6-2 or TRBV6-3 with TRBJ2-1; 14 bases are a match to TRBD2. The CDR3 length is 19 residues. Trimming at V came to 0 bases and at J to 0 bases, leaving 4 bases not matched to a gene. CDR1 MNHEY and CDR2 SVGEGT come from the germline V gene.